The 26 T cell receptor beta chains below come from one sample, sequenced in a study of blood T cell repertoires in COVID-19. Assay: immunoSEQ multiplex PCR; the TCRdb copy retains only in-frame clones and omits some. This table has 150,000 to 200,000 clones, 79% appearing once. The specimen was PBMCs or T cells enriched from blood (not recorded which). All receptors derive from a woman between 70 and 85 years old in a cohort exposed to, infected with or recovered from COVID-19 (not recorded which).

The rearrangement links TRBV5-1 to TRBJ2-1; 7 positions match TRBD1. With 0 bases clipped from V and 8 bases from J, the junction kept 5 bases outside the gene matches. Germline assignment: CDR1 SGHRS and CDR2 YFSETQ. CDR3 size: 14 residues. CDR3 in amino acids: CASSLGQGFYEQFF. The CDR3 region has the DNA TGCGCCAGCAGCTTGGGACAGGGTTTCTATGAGCAGTTCTTC.

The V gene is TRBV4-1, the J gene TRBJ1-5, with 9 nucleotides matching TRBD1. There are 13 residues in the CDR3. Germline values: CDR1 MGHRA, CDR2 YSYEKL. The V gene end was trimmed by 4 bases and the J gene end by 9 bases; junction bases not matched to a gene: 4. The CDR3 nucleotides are TGCGCCAGCAGCCGGACAGGGGACAGGCCCCAGCATTTT. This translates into CASSRTGDRPQHF.

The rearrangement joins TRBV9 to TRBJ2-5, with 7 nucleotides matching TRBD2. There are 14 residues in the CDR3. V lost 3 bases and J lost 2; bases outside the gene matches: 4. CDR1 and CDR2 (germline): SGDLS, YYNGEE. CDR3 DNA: TGTGCCAGCAGCGCCCGGGGGGTGCAAGAGACCCAGTACTTC. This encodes CASSARGVQETQYF. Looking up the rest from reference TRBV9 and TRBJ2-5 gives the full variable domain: DSGVTQTPKHLITATGQRVTLRCSPRSGDLSVYWYQQSLDQGLQFLIQYYNGEERAKGNILERFSAQQFPDLHSELNLSSLELGDSALYFCASSARGVQETQYFGPGTRLLVL.

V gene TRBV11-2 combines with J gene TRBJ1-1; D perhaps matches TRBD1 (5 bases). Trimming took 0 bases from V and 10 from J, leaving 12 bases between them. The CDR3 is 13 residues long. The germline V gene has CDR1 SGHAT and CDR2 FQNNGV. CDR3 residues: CASSLDQTGRAFF. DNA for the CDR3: TGTGCCAGCAGCTTAGATCAAACAGGCAGAGCTTTCTTT.

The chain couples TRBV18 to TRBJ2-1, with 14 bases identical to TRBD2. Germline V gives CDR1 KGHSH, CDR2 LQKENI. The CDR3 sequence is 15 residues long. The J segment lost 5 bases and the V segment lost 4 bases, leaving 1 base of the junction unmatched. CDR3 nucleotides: TGTGCCAGCTCACGACTAGCGGGAGGGGACAATGAGCAGTTCTTC. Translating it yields CASSRLAGGDNEQFF.

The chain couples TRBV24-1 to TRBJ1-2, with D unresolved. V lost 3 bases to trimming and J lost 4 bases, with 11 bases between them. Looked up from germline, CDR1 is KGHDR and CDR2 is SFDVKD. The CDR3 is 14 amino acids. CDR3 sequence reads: CATSDPRGSYGYTF. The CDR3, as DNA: TGTGCCACCAGTGATCCTCGAGGATCCTATGGCTACACCTTC.

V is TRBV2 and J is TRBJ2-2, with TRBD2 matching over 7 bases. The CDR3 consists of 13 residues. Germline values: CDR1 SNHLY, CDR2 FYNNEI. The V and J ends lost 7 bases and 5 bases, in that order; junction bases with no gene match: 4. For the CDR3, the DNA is TGTGCCAGCAACGGGAGGAATACCGGGGAGCTGTTTTTT. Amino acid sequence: CASNGRNTGELFF. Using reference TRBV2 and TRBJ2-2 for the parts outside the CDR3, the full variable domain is EPEVTQTPSHQVTQMGQEVILRCVPISNHLYFYWYRQILGQKVEFLVSFYNNEISEKSEIFDDQFSVERPDGSNFTLKIRSTKLEDSAMYFCASNGRNTGELFFGEGSRLTVL.

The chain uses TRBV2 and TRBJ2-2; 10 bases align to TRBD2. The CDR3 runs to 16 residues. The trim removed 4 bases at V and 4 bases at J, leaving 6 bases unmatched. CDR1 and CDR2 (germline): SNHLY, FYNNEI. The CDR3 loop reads CASSVSPSGGTGELFF. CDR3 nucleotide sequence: TGTGCCAGCAGTGTTTCCCCTAGCGGGGGCACCGGGGAGCTGTTTTTT.

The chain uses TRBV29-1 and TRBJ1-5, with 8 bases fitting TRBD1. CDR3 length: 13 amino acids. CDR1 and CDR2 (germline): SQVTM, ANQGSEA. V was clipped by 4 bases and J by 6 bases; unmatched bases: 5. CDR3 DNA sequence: TGCAGCGTTGTGGACAGGGAAGGTCAGCCCCAGCATTTT. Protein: CSVVDREGQPQHF.

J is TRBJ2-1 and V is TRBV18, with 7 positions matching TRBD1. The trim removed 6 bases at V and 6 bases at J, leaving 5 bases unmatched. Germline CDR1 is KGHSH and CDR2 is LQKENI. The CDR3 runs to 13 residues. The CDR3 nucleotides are TGTGCCAGCTCGCCGGGACAGAGCAATGAGCAGTTCTTC. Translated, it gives CASSPGQSNEQFF. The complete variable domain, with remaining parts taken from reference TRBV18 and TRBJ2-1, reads NAGVMQNPRHLVRRRGQEARLRCSPMKGHSHVYWYRQLPEEGLKFMVYLQKENIIDESGMPKERFSAEFPKEGPSILRIQQVVRGDSAAYFCASSPGQSNEQFFGPGTRLTVL.

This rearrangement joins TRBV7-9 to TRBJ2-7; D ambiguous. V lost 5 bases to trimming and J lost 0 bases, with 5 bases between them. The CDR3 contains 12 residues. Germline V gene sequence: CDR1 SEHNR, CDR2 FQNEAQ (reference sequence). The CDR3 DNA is TGTGCCAGCAGCCCGAGCTCCTACGAGCAGTACTTC. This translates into CASSPSSYEQYF.

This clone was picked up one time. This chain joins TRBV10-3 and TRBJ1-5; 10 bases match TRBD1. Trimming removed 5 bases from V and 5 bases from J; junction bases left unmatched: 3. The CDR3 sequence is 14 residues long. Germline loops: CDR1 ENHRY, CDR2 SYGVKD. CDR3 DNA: TGTGCCATCAGTAATGGACAGGGGGATCAGCCCCAGCATTTT. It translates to CAISNGQGDQPQHF.

The CDR3 loop is CASSLLGGTYEQYF. The CDR3 region has the DNA TGTGCCAGCAGCTTGCTGGGGGGAACCTACGAGCAGTACTTC. The chain employs TRBV11-2 and TRBJ2-7; D is perhaps TRBD2 (6 bases). The CDR3 sequence is 14 residues long. Per the germline V gene, CDR1 is SGHAT and CDR2 is FQNNGV. V shed 3 bases and J shed 2 bases, with 11 bases lying between them.

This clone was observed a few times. The CDR3 here is CASSSPASGSFNEQFF. The DNA of the CDR3 is TGTGCCAGCAGTTCGCCCGCTAGCGGGAGTTTCAATGAGCAGTTCTTC. The chain couples TRBV28 to TRBJ2-1; 10 bases are a match to TRBD2. The CDR3 spans 16 residues. Germline-derived CDR1 and CDR2 are MDHEN and SYDVKM. J was trimmed by 6 bases and V by 4 bases; bases with no gene match: 9. Full variable domain (remainder filled in from reference TRBV28 and TRBJ2-1): DVKVTQSSRYLVKRTGEKVFLECVQDMDHENMFWYRQDPGLGLRLIYFSYDVKMKEKGDIPEGYSVSREKKERFSLILESASTNQTSMYLCASSSPASGSFNEQFFGPGTRLTVL.

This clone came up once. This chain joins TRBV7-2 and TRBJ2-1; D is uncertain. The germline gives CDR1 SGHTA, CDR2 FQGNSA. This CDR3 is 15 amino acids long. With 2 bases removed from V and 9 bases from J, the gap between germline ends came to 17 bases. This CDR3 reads CASSLQLNRNSEQFF. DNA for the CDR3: TGTGCCAGCAGCTTACAACTGAACCGCAATAGTGAGCAGTTCTTC.

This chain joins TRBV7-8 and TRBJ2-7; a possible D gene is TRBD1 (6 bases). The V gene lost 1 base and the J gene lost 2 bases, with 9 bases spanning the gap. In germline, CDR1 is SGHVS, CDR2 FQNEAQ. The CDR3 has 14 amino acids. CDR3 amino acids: CASSLEGTTYEQYF. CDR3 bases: TGTGCCAGCAGCTTAGAGGGGACAACCTACGAGCAGTACTTC.

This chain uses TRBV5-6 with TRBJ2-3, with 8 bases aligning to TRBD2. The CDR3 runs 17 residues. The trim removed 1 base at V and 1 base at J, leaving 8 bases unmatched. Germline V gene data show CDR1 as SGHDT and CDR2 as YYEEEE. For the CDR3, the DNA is TGTGCCAGCAGCTTGAAAGCTAGCGGGCTGGGCACAGATACGCAGTATTTT. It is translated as CASSLKASGLGTDTQYF.

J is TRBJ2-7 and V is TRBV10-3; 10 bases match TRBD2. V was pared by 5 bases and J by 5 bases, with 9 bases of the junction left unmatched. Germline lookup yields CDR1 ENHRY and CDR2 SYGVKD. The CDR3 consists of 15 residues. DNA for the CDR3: TGTGCCATCAGTCTAGCGGGAGTCCGGAGGCACGAGCAGTACTTC. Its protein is CAISLAGVRRHEQYF.

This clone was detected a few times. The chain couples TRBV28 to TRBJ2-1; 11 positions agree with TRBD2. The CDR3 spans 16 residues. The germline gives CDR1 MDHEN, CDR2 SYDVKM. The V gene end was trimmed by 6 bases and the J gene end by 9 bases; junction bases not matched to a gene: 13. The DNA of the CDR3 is TGTGCCAGCAGGGGGGGCACTAGCGGGAGTTTCGGTGAGCAGTTCTTC. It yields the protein CASRGGTSGSFGEQFF.

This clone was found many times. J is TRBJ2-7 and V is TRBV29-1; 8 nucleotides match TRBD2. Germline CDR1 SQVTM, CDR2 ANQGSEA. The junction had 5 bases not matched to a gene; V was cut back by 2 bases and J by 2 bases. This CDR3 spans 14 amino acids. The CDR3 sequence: CSVERLAGTYEQYF. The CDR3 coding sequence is TGCAGCGTTGAACGGCTAGCGGGCACCTACGAGCAGTACTTC.

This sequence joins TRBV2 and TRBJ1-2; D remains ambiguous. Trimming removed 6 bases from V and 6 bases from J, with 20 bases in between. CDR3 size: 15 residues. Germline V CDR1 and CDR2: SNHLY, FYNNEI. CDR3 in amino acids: CASSLGLQGGHGYTF. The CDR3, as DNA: TGTGCCAGCAGCCTGGGCCTACAAGGAGGACATGGCTACACCTTC.

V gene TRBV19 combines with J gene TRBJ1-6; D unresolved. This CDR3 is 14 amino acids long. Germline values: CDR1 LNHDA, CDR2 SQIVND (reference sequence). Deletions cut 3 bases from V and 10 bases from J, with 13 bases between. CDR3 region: CASSIGVSRSPLHF. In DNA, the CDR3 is TGTGCCAGTAGTATTGGTGTAAGCCGGTCACCCCTCCACTTT.

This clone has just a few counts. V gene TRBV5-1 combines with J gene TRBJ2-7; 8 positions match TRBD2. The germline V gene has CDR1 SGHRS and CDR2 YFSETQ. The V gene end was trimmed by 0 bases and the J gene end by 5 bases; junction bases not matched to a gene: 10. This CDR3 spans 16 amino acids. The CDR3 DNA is TGCGCCAGCAGCTTGGCCAGCGGGAGCCGTATGGACGAGCAGTACTTC. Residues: CASSLASGSRMDEQYF.

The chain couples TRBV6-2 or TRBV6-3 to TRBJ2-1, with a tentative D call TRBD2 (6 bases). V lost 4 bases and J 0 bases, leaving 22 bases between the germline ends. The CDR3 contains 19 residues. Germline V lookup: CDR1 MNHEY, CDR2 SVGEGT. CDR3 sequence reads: CASSFEPAGYMSSYNEQFF. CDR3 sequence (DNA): TGTGCCAGCAGTTTCGAACCAGCGGGCTATATGAGCTCCTACAATGAGCAGTTCTTC.

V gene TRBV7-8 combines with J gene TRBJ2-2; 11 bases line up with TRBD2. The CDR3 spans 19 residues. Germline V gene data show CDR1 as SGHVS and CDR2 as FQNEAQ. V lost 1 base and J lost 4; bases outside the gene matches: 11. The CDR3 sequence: CASSLVILAGGRRTGELFF. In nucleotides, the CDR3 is TGTGCCAGCAGCTTAGTGATCCTAGCGGGAGGCCGTCGCACCGGGGAGCTGTTTTTT.

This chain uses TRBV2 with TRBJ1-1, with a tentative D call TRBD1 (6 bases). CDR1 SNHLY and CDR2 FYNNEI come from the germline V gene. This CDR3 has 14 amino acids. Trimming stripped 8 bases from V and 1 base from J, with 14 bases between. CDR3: CASLQGNANTEAFF. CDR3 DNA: TGTGCCAGCCTACAGGGTAATGCGAACACTGAAGCTTTCTTT.